This T cell receptor beta chain is drawn from a study of T cells in Graves' hyperthyroidism and ophthalmopathy. To note about this clonotype: An end of the junction differs from the germline gene, which may be a read error.

Amplification yielded TCR beta CDR3 regions, with RNA transcripts as the source. Researchers ran a first-round RT-PCR on the TCR CDR3 using the HTBI primer set. TCRdb fed the multiplex PCR reads into MiXCR, producing one record per CDR3 protein. The table lists just over 550,000 distinct CDR3 sequences, about 43% of them singletons, with about 7.8% in the top ten. Germline values: CDR1 SEHNR, CDR2 FQNEAQ (reference sequence). This CDR3 comprises 12 residues. This receptor was obtained from a young woman with Graves' hyperthyroidism. Sequencing was performed on peripheral blood or thyroid tissue (not recorded which). The V call is TRBV7-9, the J call TRBJ1-2; no clear D gene. CDR3 nucleotide sequence: TGTGCCGGCAGTTTTGGACTCGAATTCTACACCTTC. Protein sequence: CAGSFGLEFYTF. Looking up the rest from reference TRBV7-9 and TRBJ1-2 gives the full variable domain: DTGVSQNPRHKITKRGQNVTFRCDPISEHNRLYWYRQTLGQGPEFLTYFQNEAQLEKSRLLSDRFSAERPKGSFSTLEIQRTEQGDSAMYLCAGSFGLEFYTFGSGTRLTVV.